The 2 T cell receptor beta chains presented below share a single source sample, sequenced in a study of PD-1 blockade in classical Hodgkin lymphoma (dated by TCRdb to about 2020). To prepare the library, the immunoSEQ multiplex PCR assay was applied. As stored in TCRdb, this immuneACCESS dataset retains in-frame rearrangements with V and J assigned. A fraction of the clones does not appear; measured against another copy, unresolved V genes explain less than half of the discrepancy, and the remainder lacks a known reason. This sample lists 95,000 to 100,000 clones; around 89% were detected once. Around 7% of the sample goes to the ten largest clones. Per the publication, the time point label means: cycle 2 day 1 (C2D1) of nivolumab. Relapse after autologous stem cell transplantation had occurred in all trial patients, and cohorts A, B and C were distinguished by prior brentuximab vedotin exposure.

The sequencing here drew on peripheral blood mononuclear cells (PBMCs), taken before the second cycle of nivolumab. Receptors were obtained from a human donor with classical Hodgkin lymphoma.

This chain joins TRBV7-3 and TRBJ2-1; TRBD1 matches at 7 bases. Germline V lookup: CDR1 SGHTA, CDR2 FQGTGA. The CDR3 has 16 amino acids. The V gene end was trimmed by 5 bases and the J gene end by 0 bases; junction bases not matched to a gene: 7. The CDR3 region has the DNA TGTGCCAGCAGCCCACGGGACAGAAACTCCTACAATGAGCAGTTCTTC. Protein: CASSPRDRNSYNEQFF.

The chain carries TRBV11-2 and TRBJ2-5; 8 bases match TRBD2. V was pared by 3 bases and J by 5 bases, with 8 bases of the junction left unmatched. Per the germline V gene, CDR1 is SGHAT and CDR2 is FQNNGV. The CDR3 is 15 residues long. CDR3 region: CASSFTGGPSETQYF. Here the CDR3 DNA reads TGTGCCAGCAGCTTTACGGGGGGGCCTTCGGAGACCCAGTACTTC.